This section outlines one T cell receptor beta chain sequence together with its context. Its specificity is not known. The ends were cut back, 4 bases at V and 3 bases at J, with 14 bases in the middle. The CDR3 runs to 14 residues. CDR1 is SGHNT, CDR2 YYREEE, per germline (reference sequence). The sample belongs to a study of T cell responses to AZD1222 COVID-19 vaccine. Findings of the study overall: There were mostly white British donors and more females than males, and clonal diversity was possibly underestimated.

TCRdb's table, derived via immunoSEQ multiplex PCR, lists solely in-frame clones and lacks some. The data contain roughly 150,000 clones, approximately 86% of them singletons. V usage is TRBV5-4 and J usage is TRBJ2-7; tentatively, D is TRBD2 (5 bases). Sequences were derived from peripheral blood, sampled on day 0 of AZD1222 vaccination. The clonotype comes from an adult in good health. The CDR3 here is CASSRPGSLYEQYF. Here the CDR3 DNA reads TGTGCCAGCAGCCGACCGGGGTCCCTCTACGAGCAGTACTTC. Full variable domain (missing parts from reference TRBV5-4 and TRBJ2-7): ETGVTQSPTHLIKTRGQQVTLRCSSQSGHNTVSWYQQALGQGPQFIFQYYREEENGRGNFPPRFSGLQFPNYSSELNVNALELDDSALYLCASSRPGSLYEQYFGPGTRLTVT.